These 18 T cell receptor beta chains were all obtained from the same sample, sequenced in a study of blood T cell repertoires in COVID-19. TCRdb's table, derived via immunoSEQ multiplex PCR, lists solely in-frame clones and lacks some. The table lists approximately 210,000 clones, roughly 82% of them singletons. Material: PBMCs or T cells enriched from blood (not recorded which). The receptors come from a man in his forties who had recovered from COVID-19.

V is TRBV12-3 or TRBV12-4 and J is TRBJ1-5, with D hard to call. This CDR3 has 12 residues. V gave up 6 bases and J gave up 7 bases, with 10 bases separating them. CDR3 DNA: TGTGCCAGCAGCCCTCAGGCGCAGCCCCAGCATTTT. Encoded protein: CASSPQAQPQHF.

This chain links TRBV6-2 or TRBV6-3 with TRBJ2-1, with TRBD2 matching 15 bases. V lost 5 bases to trimming and J lost 4 bases; unmatched junction nucleotides: 6. Per germline, CDR1 MNHEY and CDR2 SVGEGT. This CDR3 contains 17 residues. CDR3 in DNA: TGTGCCAGCAGTCCGGGGACTAGCGGGAGGCTATACAATGAGCAGTTCTTC. This encodes CASSPGTSGRLYNEQFF.

The V call is TRBV3-1 (or the pseudogene TRBV3-2), the J call TRBJ2-1; 9 positions match TRBD2. Germline V CDR1 and CDR2: LGHDT, YNNKEL (reference sequence). Trimming cost V 1 base and J 8 bases; bases outside gene matches: 12. The CDR3 length is 17 residues. This chain's CDR3 is CASSQVISSGSDDEQFF. In DNA form, the CDR3 reads TGTGCCAGCAGCCAAGTAATTAGTAGCGGGAGTGACGATGAGCAGTTCTTC.

The chain is built from TRBV5-1 and TRBJ2-7, with D maybe TRBD2 (6 bases). Germline loops: CDR1 SGHRS, CDR2 YFSETQ. The CDR3 contains 14 residues. Trimming removed 6 bases at V and 4 bases at J, with 17 bases between. Written as DNA, the CDR3 is TGCGCCAGCACCGACCCTAGCGCGGAGTACGAGCAGTACTTC. Its protein is CASTDPSAEYEQYF.

V and J are TRBV5-4 and TRBJ1-3; perhaps TRBD1 as D (5 bases). The CDR3 runs to 14 residues. Looked up from germline, CDR1 is SGHNT and CDR2 is YYREEE (reference sequence). The V end lost 3 bases, the J end lost 2 bases, and 9 bases lay between the germline ends. CDR3 residues: CASSWSGTGNTIYF. The CDR3 coding sequence is TGTGCCAGCAGCTGGTCAGGGACTGGAAACACCATATATTTT.

The chain recombines TRBV2 with TRBJ2-1; a possible D gene is TRBD2 (6 bases). Germline V CDR1 and CDR2: SNHLY, FYNNEI. The CDR3 has 12 residues. CDR3 sequence (DNA): TGTGCTTGGCGGGATACCTACAATGAGCAGTTCTTC. Its translation: CAWRDTYNEQFF.

The chain combines TRBV11-2 with TRBJ2-1; TRBD2 agrees at 7 bases. The germline gives CDR1 SGHAT, CDR2 FQNNGV. V was pared by 1 base and J by 6 bases, with 6 bases of the junction left unmatched. CDR3 length equals 15 residues. CDR3 amino acids: CASSLGTRSSNEQFF. The CDR3 DNA reads as TGTGCCAGCAGCTTAGGGACTAGGTCCAGCAATGAGCAGTTCTTC.

The chain has TRBV5-1 and TRBJ1-6, with 10 bases matching TRBD1. Germline assignment: CDR1 SGHRS and CDR2 YFSETQ. Unmatched junction bases numbered 1, after V lost 6 bases and J lost 7 bases. This CDR3 comprises 13 residues. The CDR3 DNA reads as TGCGCCAGCACGGGACAGGGGAATTCACCCCTCCACTTT. This codes for CASTGQGNSPLHF. Using reference TRBV5-1 and TRBJ1-6 for the parts outside the CDR3, the full variable domain is KAGVTQTPRYLIKTRGQQVTLSCSPISGHRSVSWYQQTPGQGLQFLFEYFSETQRNKGNFPGRFSGRQFSNSRSEMNVSTLELGDSALYLCASTGQGNSPLHFGNGTRLTVT.

The chain links TRBV28 to TRBJ2-5, with TRBD2 matching over 13 bases. There are 15 residues in the CDR3. The ends lost 6 bases at V and 5 bases at J; junction bases unmatched: 6. Germline V gene data show CDR1 as MDHEN and CDR2 as SYDVKM. The CDR3 DNA reads as TGTGCCAGCAGGGGGGGACTAGCGGGACGCGAGACCCAGTACTTC. Translating it yields CASRGGLAGRETQYF.

This chain connects TRBV7-3 to TRBJ2-1; D is unresolved. Trimming shortened V by 5 bases and J by 3 bases, and 11 bases separated the two germline ends. This CDR3 has 14 residues. The germline V gene encodes CDR1 SGHTA and CDR2 FQGTGA. The CDR3 here is CASSPENYYNEQFF. The CDR3 DNA reads TGTGCCAGCAGCCCAGAAAATTACTACAATGAGCAGTTCTTC.

The chain carries TRBV11-3 and TRBJ1-1, with 7 bases that match TRBD1. This CDR3 spans 13 amino acids. CDR1 SGHNT and CDR2 YENEEA come from the germline V gene. With 5 bases clipped from V and 5 bases from J, the junction kept 5 bases outside the gene matches. CDR3: CASSLTGRTEAFF. CDR3 nucleotides: TGTGCCAGCAGCCTGACAGGGCGGACTGAAGCTTTCTTT.

V and J are TRBV9 and TRBJ1-1; possible D gene TRBD1, 5 bases. The CDR3 spans 17 residues. Germline V CDR1 and CDR2: SGDLS, YYNGEE. V was shortened by 3 bases and J by 0 bases, with 18 bases between the two germline ends. The CDR3 bases are TGTGCCAGCAGCGCCGACGAAGACAGTTCATTGAACACTGAAGCTTTCTTT. Protein: CASSADEDSSLNTEAFF.

The chain combines TRBV7-9 with TRBJ1-5, with 9 bases lining up with TRBD1. CDR3 size: 14 residues. The J segment lost 5 bases and the V segment lost 4 bases, leaving 3 bases of the junction unmatched. CDR1 and CDR2 (germline): SEHNR, FQNEAQ (reference sequence). DNA for the CDR3: TGTGCCAGCAGCTCGGGACAGGGACATCAGCCCCAGCATTTT. This sequence encodes CASSSGQGHQPQHF.

J is TRBJ1-1 and V is TRBV5-5; 8 positions agree with TRBD1. Germline values: CDR1 SGHKS, CDR2 YYEKEE (reference sequence). The CDR3 covers 14 residues. V was pared by 2 bases and J by 11 bases, with 11 bases of the junction left unmatched. The CDR3 nucleotides are TGTGCCAGCAGCTTATATCAGGGGGCACGATGGGCTTTCTTT. Its protein product is CASSLYQGARWAFF.

The V call is TRBV28, the J call TRBJ1-4; no firm D call. From germline, CDR1 is MDHEN and CDR2 SYDVKM. This CDR3 comprises 15 residues. The V end was cut by 6 bases, the J end by 6 bases, with 17 bases between. In DNA, the CDR3 is TGTGCCAGCAGGAGAGACGGGATTAGCTATGAAAAACTGTTTTTT. Amino acid sequence: CASRRDGISYEKLFF.

The chain is built from TRBV29-1 and TRBJ1-1, with D maybe TRBD1 (5 bases). CDR3 length: 13 amino acids. V lost 4 bases and J lost 7, with 16 bases in between. The V gene's germline CDR1 is SQVTM and CDR2 ANQGSEA. The CDR3 DNA follows: TGCAGCGTTGTCCCCCCGGGGGTAGGTGAAGCTTTCTTT. Translation: CSVVPPGVGEAFF.

The chain is built from TRBV12-3 or TRBV12-4 and TRBJ1-1; no definite D call. The CDR3 loop spans 12 amino acids. Trimming pared 3 bases from V and 5 bases from J, leaving 7 bases between. The CDR3 DNA is TGTGCCAGCAGTTTCGGGTTTACTGAAGCTTTCTTT. Translation: CASSFGFTEAFF.

The chain recombines TRBV11-2 with TRBJ1-1, with unresolved D. V lost 2 bases, J lost 3 bases, and 10 bases lay in between. This CDR3 spans 14 amino acids. CDR1 and CDR2 (germline): SGHAT, FQNNGV. CDR3 sequence (DNA): TGTGCCAGCAGCTTATCTCTCGGGGACACTGAAGCTTTCTTT. Residues: CASSLSLGDTEAFF.